These 26 T cell receptor beta chains were sequenced from one sample in a study of T cell repertoires in cytomegalovirus infection (dated by TCRdb to about 2019). The run used an Illumina HiSeq 1500. The public reads were reanalyzed by TCRdb: fastp trimming at Q25, MiXCR alignment, in-frame beta chains only. Identical CDR3 proteins give one entry, which carries the most common genes and DNA. A total of roughly 280,000 distinct CDR3 sequences appear in this sample, roughly 15% of them only once. Of the sample, roughly 8.7% is held by the ten largest clones. The sequencing input was PBMCs. These receptors all stem from a human donor in good health (CMV status not recorded). Some clones in this sample may be carry-over from other donors' samples.

This clonotype was seen ten or more times. The V call is TRBV23-1, the J call TRBJ2-6, with TRBD1 matching over 9 bases. TRBV23-1 is an ORF, and what it does is uncertain. The CDR3 consists of 24 residues. The J segment lost 0 bases and the V segment lost 3 bases, leaving 24 bases of the junction unmatched. The CDR3 here is CASSHLQGAQSEFYLDSGANVLTF. CDR3 DNA: TGCGCCAGCAGTCACCTACAGGGGGCCCAGAGTGAGTTTTACCTGGACTCTGGGGCCAACGTCCTGACTTTC.

The chain uses TRBV6-1 and TRBJ2-7; the match to TRBD1 covers 7 bases. J was trimmed by 0 bases and V by 4 bases; bases with no gene match: 3. The length of the CDR3 is 14 residues. Looked up from germline, CDR1 is MNHNS and CDR2 is SASEGT. Written as DNA, the CDR3 is TGTGCCAGCAGTGCCCCAGGGGGCTCCTACGAGCAGTACTTC. As protein: CASSAPGGSYEQYF.

This clonotype came up many times. CDR3 loop: CAISDRGDEQYF. The CDR3 DNA sequence: TGTGCCATCAGTGACAGGGGCGACGAGCAGTACTTC. The chain carries TRBV10-3 and TRBJ2-7, with a tentative D call TRBD1 (6 bases). Trimming pared 3 bases from V and 5 bases from J, leaving 8 bases between. This CDR3 is built from 12 residues. Germline-derived CDR1 and CDR2 are ENHRY and SYGVKD.

Many counts were recorded for this clonotype. The chain uses TRBV7-8 and TRBJ2-2; 11 bases match TRBD1. The length of the CDR3 is 15 residues. V shed 5 bases and J 4 bases; nucleotides not matched to a gene: 3. From germline, CDR1 is SGHVS and CDR2 FQNEAQ. CDR3 nucleotide sequence: TGTGCCAGCAGCAGGACAGGGGGCTCCACCGGGGAGCTGTTTTTT. It is translated as CASSRTGGSTGELFF.

This clonotype is labeled as large (0.1 to 1%). The chain couples TRBV29-1 to TRBJ2-5, with a tentative D call TRBD2 (6 bases). The V gene's germline CDR1 is SQVTM and CDR2 ANQGSEA. V was clipped by 6 bases and J by 5 bases, with 16 bases between them. The CDR3 is 13 residues long. The CDR3: CSVEDGRGETQYF. The CDR3 DNA reads as TGCAGCGTCGAGGACGGGAGAGGGGAGACCCAGTACTTC.

The CDR3 protein is CASSGSGKSYEQYF. The CDR3 DNA sequence: TGTGCCAGCAGTGGGAGCGGGAAGTCCTACGAGCAGTACTTC. This chain uses TRBV2 with TRBJ2-7; 7 bases fit TRBD2. The J segment lost 1 base and the V segment lost 4 bases, leaving 4 bases of the junction unmatched. The CDR3 totals 14 residues. In germline, CDR1 is SNHLY, CDR2 FYNNEI.

This clonotype was found a few times. The genes are TRBV11-2 and TRBJ2-1; TRBD2 is a possible D gene (6 bases). Germline V gene data show CDR1 as SGHAT and CDR2 as FQNNGV. CDR3 length: 17 amino acids. The V end lost 6 bases, the J end lost 0 bases, and 18 bases lay between the germline ends. CDR3 in DNA: TGTGCCAGCAGTTCTCGCTCTGCGGGGAGCTCCTACAATGAGCAGTTCTTC. Protein sequence: CASSSRSAGSSYNEQFF.

This clonotype was seen ten or more times. The chain carries TRBV2 and TRBJ2-3; D ambiguous. Trimming took 3 bases from V and 4 from J, leaving 14 bases between them. Looked up from germline, CDR1 is SNHLY and CDR2 is FYNNEI. This CDR3 contains 15 residues. CDR3 amino acids: CASSEGRFPPDTQYF. CDR3 DNA sequence: TGTGCCAGCAGTGAGGGCCGGTTCCCTCCAGATACGCAGTATTTT. Supplemented by reference TRBV2 and TRBJ2-3, the full variable domain reads EPEVTQTPSHQVTQMGQEVILRCVPISNHLYFYWYRQILGQKVEFLVSFYNNEISEKSEIFDDQFSVERPDGSNFTLKIRSTKLEDSAMYFCASSEGRFPPDTQYFGPGTRLTVL.

In its sample, this clonotype was seen many times. This chain connects TRBV7-6 to TRBJ1-3, with D perhaps matching TRBD1 (5 bases). Germline-derived CDR1 and CDR2 are SGHVS and FNYEAQ. V was shortened by 5 bases and J by 0 bases, with 11 bases between the two germline ends. This CDR3 region has 15 residues. In DNA, the CDR3 is TGTGCCAGCAGCCCTCCAGGGCTCTCTGGAAACACCATATATTTT. Protein: CASSPPGLSGNTIYF.

As regards this clonotype: This may stem from a read error, because a much larger clone lies one nucleotide away. In DNA form, the CDR3 reads TGTGCCAGCAGTTCCGTCTCGGGACAGGGGACGGGCACTGAAGCTTTCTTT. Protein: CASSSVSGQGTGTEAFF. The genes are TRBV6-2 or TRBV6-3 and TRBJ1-1, with 10 bases fitting TRBD1. Germline trimming cut 4 bases from V and 4 bases from J; bases unmatched to any gene: 12. CDR3 length equals 17 residues. Germline V gives CDR1 MNHEY, CDR2 SVGEGT.

J is TRBJ1-1 and V is TRBV28; unclear D gene. The V gene lost 3 bases and the J gene lost 3 bases, with 11 bases spanning the gap. The CDR3 length is 14 residues. Germline CDR1 and CDR2: MDHEN and SYDVKM. CDR3 loop: CASSFGRQYTEAFF. The CDR3 DNA reads as TGTGCCAGCAGTTTCGGACGGCAATACACTGAAGCTTTCTTT. The variable domain in full, with the rest retrieved from reference TRBV28 and TRBJ1-1, is DVKVTQSSRYLVKRTGEKVFLECVQDMDHENMFWYRQDPGLGLRLIYFSYDVKMKEKGDIPEGYSVSREKKERFSLILESASTNQTSMYLCASSFGRQYTEAFFGQGTRLTVV.

This chain joins TRBV4-1 and TRBJ1-5; D call uncertain. The CDR3 is made up of 16 amino acids. Germline V CDR1 and CDR2: MGHRA, YSYEKL. Trimming left V 0 bases short and J 6 bases short, with 15 bases between. This CDR3 is CASSQERWASGQPQHF. In nucleotides, the CDR3 is TGCGCCAGCAGCCAAGAAAGGTGGGCTTCCGGTCAGCCCCAGCATTTT.

This clonotype has more than one count but fewer than ten. V usage is TRBV28 and J usage is TRBJ1-2, with D tentatively TRBD1 (6 bases). V lost 2 bases and J lost 0, with 10 bases in between. Germline lookup yields CDR1 MDHEN and CDR2 SYDVKM. The CDR3 consists of 15 residues. The CDR3 here is CASSLLGGANYGYTF. In DNA form, the CDR3 reads TGTGCCAGCAGTTTACTAGGGGGTGCTAACTATGGCTACACCTTC.

This clonotype occurred many times. J is TRBJ1-1 and V is TRBV7-2; D gene ambiguous. V lost 2 bases and J lost 5, with 15 bases in between. The CDR3 has 15 amino acids. Per germline, CDR1 SGHTA and CDR2 FQGNSA. The CDR3 here is CASSLFQAAGTEAFF. CDR3 nucleotides: TGTGCCAGCAGCTTATTCCAGGCCGCGGGAACTGAAGCTTTCTTT.

The gene calls are TRBV27 and TRBJ2-1, with 8 bases lining up with TRBD2. V gave up 3 bases and J gave up 12 bases; unmatched junction bases: 13. The CDR3 sequence is 15 residues long. CDR1 and CDR2 (germline): MNHEY, SMNVEV (reference sequence). The CDR3 region has the DNA TGTGCCAGCAGTTTTAACCCGGGACTAGGGGCTCGGCAGTTCTTC. Its translation: CASSFNPGLGARQFF.

This clonotype was counted ten times or more. A read error may produce the germline difference seen at one junction end. V usage is TRBV6-5 and J usage is TRBJ2-2; 13 bases fit TRBD2. CDR3 length: 17 amino acids. Germline-derived CDR1 and CDR2 are MNHEY and SVGAGI. The CDR3 DNA reads as TGTGCCAGCAGCTACTCTGGACTAGCGGGGGTCACCGGGGAGCTGTTTTTT. Its translation is CASSYSGLAGVTGELFF.

The table lists this clonotype with a few counts. The chain combines TRBV7-9 with TRBJ1-1; D perhaps matches TRBD1 (5 bases). V lost 2 bases, J lost 8 bases, and 12 bases lay in between. The CDR3 contains 13 residues. Germline V lookup: CDR1 SEHNR, CDR2 FQNEAQ (reference sequence). The CDR3 sequence is CASSLNDRGEAFF. As DNA, the CDR3 is TGTGCCAGCAGCTTAAACGACCGGGGGGAAGCTTTCTTT.

The rearrangement uses TRBV15 and TRBJ2-7; possible D gene TRBD2, 6 bases. V gave up 0 bases and J gave up 5 bases, with 11 bases separating them. Germline-derived CDR1 and CDR2 are LNHNV and YYDKDF (reference sequence). The CDR3 runs 14 residues. CDR3 in amino acids: CATSRDNWGDEQYF. The CDR3 region has the DNA TGTGCCACCAGCAGAGACAACTGGGGGGACGAGCAGTACTTC.

This clonotype has a count of ten or more. The chain recombines TRBV27 with TRBJ2-1; 9 positions match TRBD2. Germline CDR1 is MNHEY and CDR2 is SMNVEV (reference sequence). This CDR3 is 14 amino acids long. The V and J ends lost 8 bases and 6 bases, in that order; junction bases with no gene match: 8. The DNA of the CDR3 is TGTGCCAGCCGAATGGCGGGAGGGGGCAATGAGCAGTTCTTC. It translates to CASRMAGGGNEQFF.

In its sample, this clonotype was seen many times. The chain carries TRBV7-2 and TRBJ2-2; D unclear. The CDR3 is 12 residues long. The V end lost 4 bases, the J end lost 6 bases, and 6 bases lay between the germline ends. Germline loops: CDR1 SGHTA, CDR2 FQGNSA. The CDR3 nucleotides are TGTGCCAGCAGCTCGACCCCCGGGGAGCTGTTTTTT. As protein: CASSSTPGELFF.

The chain uses TRBV6-6 and TRBJ1-1, with D possibly matching TRBD1 (6 bases). CDR3 size: 14 residues. Trimming removed 5 bases at V and 1 base at J, with 11 bases between. Germline values: CDR1 MNHNY, CDR2 SVGAGI (reference sequence). The CDR3 is CASSRGSKNTEAFF. CDR3 DNA sequence: TGTGCCAGCAGTAGGGGGAGCAAGAACACTGAAGCTTTCTTT.

This clonotype showed up just a few times. This chain links TRBV10-3 with TRBJ2-7; 8 positions match TRBD2. Germline V CDR1 and CDR2: ENHRY, SYGVKD. V gave up 0 bases and J gave up 2 bases; unmatched junction bases: 9. This CDR3 spans 17 amino acids. Here the CDR3 DNA reads TGTGCCATCAGTGAGTCGGTCGGTAGCGGGACGCCCTACGAGCAGTACTTC. As protein: CAISESVGSGTPYEQYF.

The sample holds a few counts of this clonotype. V and J are TRBV19 and TRBJ2-7; TRBD1 or TRBD2 may be the D gene (6 bases each). Germline values: CDR1 LNHDA, CDR2 SQIVND (reference sequence). This CDR3 is built from 13 residues. The V end lost 5 bases, the J end lost 6 bases, and 14 bases lay between the germline ends. CDR3 in DNA: TGTGCCAGTAGTGTATCGGGGGCAGCCGAGCAGTACTTC. It specifies CASSVSGAAEQYF.

This clonotype showed up just a few times. The chain employs TRBV29-1 and TRBJ2-7; weak D call: TRBD1 (6 bases). This CDR3 is built from 11 residues. CDR1 is SQVTM, CDR2 ANQGSEA, per germline. Trimming removed 6 bases at V and 6 bases at J, with 12 bases between. CDR3 DNA sequence: TGCAGCGTAGTAACAGGGTTCGAGCAGTACTTC. It codes for CSVVTGFEQYF.

V is TRBV9 and J is TRBJ2-1; D is possibly TRBD2 (7 bases). The CDR3 consists of 17 residues. With 7 bases removed from V and 4 bases from J, the gap between germline ends came to 24 bases. Germline-derived CDR1 and CDR2 are SGDLS and YYNGEE. CDR3 bases: TGTGCCAGCGCCCCCGGGGCGGGGGCCATCCCGTACAATGAGCAGTTCTTC. Amino acid sequence: CASAPGAGAIPYNEQFF.

V usage is TRBV20-1 and J usage is TRBJ2-7; D possibly corresponds to TRBD1 (5 bases). CDR1 is DFQATT, CDR2 SNEGSKA, per germline (reference sequence). V was pared by 5 bases and J by 3 bases, with 20 bases between. This CDR3 contains 15 residues. CDR3 in amino acids: CSALARGRTFYEQYF. In nucleotides, the CDR3 is TGCAGTGCTCTGGCCAGAGGACGGACATTCTACGAGCAGTACTTC.